This TCR beta chain was identified during a study of blood T cell repertoires in COVID-19. As for the study in general: Nucleic acid was either cDNA or gDNA, and it came from T cells, B-cell-depleted T cells, or PBMCs.

The length of the CDR3 is 14 residues. V trimming: 8 bases; J trimming: 0 bases; junction bases outside the gene matches: 2. Germline CDR1 is MNHNS and CDR2 is SASEGT. How the authors handled the data: How many nucleated cells were present was estimated from reference gene primer amplification. Profiling relied on immunoSEQ multiplex PCR, and the TCRdb table lists in-frame clones only, not all of them. V, J and clone size reflect that table, while D and trimming were determined from the DNA. The table lists roughly 330,000 clones, 70% to 90% of them singletons. The chain combines TRBV6-1 with TRBJ2-3; 10 positions match TRBD1. The sequence derives from a man between 18 and 29 years old who had recovered from COVID-19. Sequencing input: peripheral blood. For the CDR3, the DNA is TGTGCCAGCCTGGACAGGGGGAGCACAGATACGCAGTATTTT. The encoded protein is CASLDRGSTDTQYF.